One TCR beta chain is described in this entry. The source of the sample is a study of technical replicates of blood from a few donors. Profiling relied on immunoSEQ multiplex PCR, and the TCRdb table lists in-frame clones only, not all of them. Of over 75,000 clones in the sample, nearly 97% were seen once. Sequenced input: T cells isolated from PBMCs. The sequence was obtained from a human donor in good health.

This chain's CDR3 is CASSPRTAANEKLFF. For the CDR3, the DNA is TGTGCCAGCAGTCCGCGGACAGCGGCTAATGAAAAACTGTTTTTT. This chain joins TRBV6-6 and TRBJ1-4; a possible D gene is TRBD1 (6 bases). Germline CDR1 reads MNHNY; CDR2 reads SVGAGI (reference sequence). V shed 5 bases and J shed 3 bases, with 13 bases lying between them. The CDR3 has 15 amino acids.